These 26 T cell receptor beta chains were sequenced from one sample in a study of long-term antiretroviral therapy in people with HIV. Survey-level immunoSEQ v3.0 assays were run. The protocol was immunoSEQ multiplex PCR, while the TCRdb copy is restricted to in-frame clones and leaves out a portion. Seen here are 25,000 to 30,000 clones, approximately 88% observed once, and the top ten hold over 3.5%. Source: unsorted PBMCs, taken 0.5 years after starting antiretroviral therapy. Source of these receptors: a woman aged 18-29 years with HIV.

This clone was counted a single time. The chain joins TRBV4-3 to TRBJ2-7; D uncertain. Germline assignment: CDR1 LGHNA and CDR2 YSLEER. Trimming removed 1 base from V and 1 base from J, with 11 bases in between. The CDR3 is 15 residues long. Here the CDR3 reads CASSQAVAESYEQYF. The CDR3 coding sequence is TGCGCCAGCAGCCAAGCTGTGGCTGAATCCTACGAGCAGTACTTC.

V and J are TRBV28 and TRBJ1-6; no firm D call. Trimming shortened V by 8 bases and J by 7 bases, and 9 bases separated the two germline ends. Germline CDR1 is MDHEN and CDR2 is SYDVKM. This CDR3 is 12 amino acids long. Written as DNA, the CDR3 is TGTGCCAGCGGGAGGAACAATTCACCCCTCCACTTT. Translating gives CASGRNNSPLHF.

This clone was recorded only once. CDR3 nucleotides: TGTGCCACTTTCACGGGGGCCGGGGAGCTGTTTTTT. Translation gives CATFTGAGELFF. The rearrangement links TRBV6-5 to TRBJ2-2; weak D call: TRBD2 (6 bases). The CDR3 covers 12 residues. CDR1 and CDR2 (germline): MNHEY, SVGAGI. V dropped 10 bases and J dropped 6 bases, with 12 bases sitting between them.

A single count supports this clone. The chain is built from TRBV6-5 and TRBJ2-5, with a possible D match to TRBD2 (5 bases). The J call may be mistaken, given a closer DNA end match to TRBJ2-7. CDR3 length equals 14 residues. Germline CDR1 and CDR2: MNHEY and SVGAGI. CDR3 sequence (DNA): TGTGCCAGCAGTTACTCGTGGGAGACCTACGAGCAGTACTTC. It codes for CASSYSWETYEQYF.

This clone was recorded only once. The chain couples TRBV5-6 to TRBJ1-1, with D hard to call. This CDR3 is 16 amino acids long. The germline gives CDR1 SGHDT, CDR2 YYEEEE. Trimming cost V 6 bases and J 5 bases, with 23 bases left between them. The CDR3 spells CASTSLSEYLRTEAFF. The DNA of the CDR3 is TGTGCCAGCACAAGCTTGTCGGAGTATTTGCGAACTGAAGCTTTCTTT.

The V gene is TRBV28, the J gene TRBJ2-7, with 7 bases that match TRBD2. The V segment lost 5 bases and the J segment 5 bases; nucleotides outside the gene matches: 6. The CDR3 is 13 amino acids. CDR1 is MDHEN and CDR2 is SYDVKM in the germline V gene. The CDR3 DNA reads TGTGCCAGCAGTGAGGCGGGAGTCCACGAGCAGTACTTC. It encodes CASSEAGVHEQYF.

The chain links TRBV5-1 to TRBJ2-3; D gene unclear. The CDR3 is 13 amino acids. Germline V CDR1 and CDR2: SGHRS, YFSETQ. Trimming took off 0 bases at V and 3 bases at J, with 5 bases between the two ends. The CDR3 DNA reads TGCGCCAGCAGCTTGGCCGGTACAGATACGCAGTATTTT. Protein sequence: CASSLAGTDTQYF.

V is TRBV5-8 and J is TRBJ1-5, with D tentatively TRBD1 (6 bases). The germline V gene has CDR1 SGHTS and CDR2 YDEGEE. V was cut by 1 base and J by 0 bases, with 8 bases left in between. This CDR3 is 15 amino acids long. CDR3 residues: CASSLTGNSNQPQHF. In DNA, the CDR3 is TGTGCCAGCAGCTTGACAGGGAATAGCAATCAGCCCCAGCATTTT. The full variable domain, in which reference TRBV5-8 and TRBJ1-5 provide the parts outside the CDR3, is EAGVTQSPTHLIKTRGQQATLRCSPISGHTSVYWYQQALGLGLQFLLWYDEGEERNRGNFPPRFSGRQFPNYSSELNVNALELEDSALYLCASSLTGNSNQPQHFGDGTRLSIL.

This clone was picked up a small number of times. This rearrangement joins TRBV5-1 to TRBJ2-7, with D hard to call. Trimming removed 1 base at V and 2 bases at J, with 13 bases between. The CDR3 has 15 amino acids. The germline V gene has CDR1 SGHRS and CDR2 YFSETQ. The CDR3 spells CASSLILPPTYEQYF. The CDR3 coding sequence is TGCGCCAGCAGCTTGATACTCCCGCCTACCTACGAGCAGTACTTC.

The chain recombines TRBV6-5 with TRBJ1-3; 7 nucleotides line up with TRBD1. This CDR3 is 15 amino acids long. Trimming removed 0 bases from V and 4 bases from J; junction bases left unmatched: 3. Looked up from germline, CDR1 is MNHEY and CDR2 is SVGAGI. The DNA for the CDR3 is TGTGCCAGCAGTTACTCAAGGGGGCCGGGAAACACCATATATTTT. Translation gives CASSYSRGPGNTIYF.

V and J are TRBV19 and TRBJ1-3; D uncertain. Germline values: CDR1 LNHDA, CDR2 SQIVND (reference sequence). The CDR3 covers 14 residues. The ends were cut back, 7 bases at V and 0 bases at J, with 10 bases in the middle. In nucleotides, the CDR3 is TGTGCCAGTACCCCGGACGGCTCTGGAAACACCATATATTTT. Translation gives CASTPDGSGNTIYF.

This chain uses TRBV7-2 with TRBJ1-2; no reliable D call. Germline loops: CDR1 SGHTA, CDR2 FQGNSA. Trimming took off 1 base at V and 6 bases at J, with 9 bases between the two ends. The CDR3 loop spans 13 amino acids. In DNA form, the CDR3 reads TGTGCCAGCAGCTTAGGGACGGCGGATGGCTACACCTTC. This translates into CASSLGTADGYTF. The full variable domain, its missing parts supplied by reference TRBV7-2 and TRBJ1-2, is GAGVSQSPSNKVTEKGKDVELRCDPISGHTALYWYRQSLGQGLEFLIYFQGNSAPDKSGLPSDRFSAERTGGSVSTLTIQRTQQEDSAVYLCASSLGTADGYTFGSGTRLTVV.

This clone was seen just once. The chain recombines TRBV5-6 with TRBJ2-5; D ambiguous. TRBJ2-7 matches the DNA end more closely, so the J call is doubtful. The CDR3 totals 13 residues. Germline CDR1 is SGHDT and CDR2 is YYEEEE. CDR3 region: CASSVDDGYEQYF. The CDR3 DNA follows: TGTGCCAGCAGCGTAGACGATGGCTACGAGCAGTACTTC.

This sequence joins TRBV11-3 and TRBJ2-3; D unresolved. CDR1 and CDR2 from the germline V gene are SGHNT and YENEEA. The CDR3 sequence is 13 residues long. The V and J ends lost 0 bases and 5 bases respectively, with 6 bases between them. The CDR3 DNA sequence: TGTGCCAGCAGCTTAGATCGAGTAGATACGCAGTATTTT. Residues: CASSLDRVDTQYF. Supplemented by reference TRBV11-3 and TRBJ2-3, the full variable domain reads EAGVVQSPRYKIIEKKQPVAFWCNPISGHNTLYWYLQNLGQGPELLIRYENEEAVDDSQLPKDRFSAERLKGVDSTLKIQPAELGDSAVYLCASSLDRVDTQYFGPGTRLTVL.

This chain connects TRBV18 to TRBJ2-1, with D uncertain. The CDR3 has 15 residues. Germline V lookup: CDR1 KGHSH, CDR2 LQKENI. V dropped 2 bases and J dropped 0 bases, with 8 bases sitting between them. The DNA for the CDR3 is TGTGCCAGCTCACCAAGCGATAACTCCTACAATGAGCAGTTCTTC. Translated: CASSPSDNSYNEQFF.

The chain combines TRBV7-9 with TRBJ2-7; 11 nucleotides agree with TRBD1. After removal of 3 bases from V and 4 bases from J, the junction contained 5 bases not matched to a gene. This CDR3 comprises 15 residues. Germline CDR1 is SEHNR and CDR2 is FQNEAQ (reference sequence). This CDR3 reads CASSFRDRGGYEQYF. CDR3 nucleotide sequence: TGTGCCAGCAGCTTCCGGGACAGGGGGGGATACGAGCAGTACTTC.

V gene TRBV28 combines with J gene TRBJ2-7; 7 bases fit TRBD1. The CDR3 has 16 amino acids. V lost 5 bases and J lost 0; bases outside the gene matches: 10. Germline V CDR1 and CDR2: MDHEN, SYDVKM. The CDR3: CASSATGDPYSYEQYF. DNA of the CDR3: TGTGCCAGCAGTGCTACAGGGGACCCTTACTCCTACGAGCAGTACTTC.

V is TRBV5-4 and J is TRBJ2-2; D unclear. Per germline, CDR1 SGHNT and CDR2 YYREEE (reference sequence). The CDR3 consists of 13 residues. Trimming shortened V by 3 bases and J by 5 bases, and 8 bases separated the two germline ends. The CDR3 sequence is CASSSLNTGELFF. The CDR3 DNA reads TGTGCCAGCAGCTCCCTTAATACCGGGGAGCTGTTTTTT.

This clone showed up just once. V usage is TRBV11-2 and J usage is TRBJ2-1; 11 positions match TRBD2. J gave up 4 bases and V 5 bases, and 7 bases lay outside the gene matches. CDR1 and CDR2 from the germline V gene are SGHAT and FQNNGV. This CDR3 comprises 16 residues. Here the CDR3 DNA reads TGTGCCAGCAGCCCCCCGAGACTAGCGGGGTACAATGAGCAGTTCTTC. It yields the protein CASSPPRLAGYNEQFF.

The chain combines TRBV4-3 with TRBJ1-3, with D possibly being TRBD1 (6 bases). Germline CDR1 is LGHNA and CDR2 is YSLEER. The CDR3 length is 17 residues. V was trimmed by 5 bases and J by 0 bases, leaving 17 bases between them. DNA for the CDR3: TGCGCCAGCAGCGATCTGGGGGCATCTGACTCTGGAAACACCATATATTTT. The encoded protein is CASSDLGASDSGNTIYF.

The CDR3 bases are TGTGCCAGCAGCTCCAGTTACGGGACAGGGGATGGCTACACCTTC. Translating it yields CASSSSYGTGDGYTF. This chain connects TRBV7-2 to TRBJ1-2; 10 nucleotides agree with TRBD1. The CDR3 is 15 residues long. Germline V gene lookup returns CDR1 SGHTA and CDR2 FQGNSA. The V gene end was trimmed by 4 bases and the J gene end by 6 bases; junction bases not matched to a gene: 8.

The chain couples TRBV27 to TRBJ2-6, with 7 bases matching TRBD1. Germline CDR1 and CDR2: MNHEY and SMNVEV (reference sequence). The J segment lost 0 bases and the V segment lost 5 bases, leaving 13 bases of the junction unmatched. This CDR3 region has 19 residues. The CDR3 is CASSPLDREIDSGANVLTF. CDR3 in DNA: TGTGCCAGCAGTCCGTTAGACAGGGAAATTGACTCTGGGGCCAACGTCCTGACTTTC.

This chain joins TRBV13 and TRBJ2-7; a possible D gene is TRBD2 (6 bases). The germline V and J ends were trimmed by 3 bases and 2 bases, with 17 bases remaining between them. Germline V gene lookup returns CDR1 PRHDT and CDR2 FYEKMQ (reference sequence). CDR3 length: 16 amino acids. CDR3 sequence: CASSFSSLAAPYEQYF. The CDR3 coding sequence is TGTGCCAGCAGCTTTTCCTCACTAGCTGCCCCCTACGAGCAGTACTTC.

The rearrangement joins TRBV6-1 to TRBJ1-2; D not resolved. CDR3 length: 12 amino acids. Trimming shortened V by 7 bases and J by 4 bases, and 10 bases separated the two germline ends. In germline, CDR1 is MNHNS, CDR2 SASEGT. Here the CDR3 reads CASTLQLYGYTF. In DNA form, the CDR3 reads TGTGCCAGCACTTTACAGCTCTATGGCTACACCTTC.

V gene TRBV5-1 combines with J gene TRBJ1-1; the D gene is possibly TRBD1 (5 bases). CDR1 and CDR2 (germline): SGHRS, YFSETQ. Trimming cost V 10 bases and J 1 base, with 20 bases left between them. The CDR3 has 15 residues. The CDR3 reads CASQQRAGRNTEAFF. The CDR3 DNA is TGCGCCTCCCAGCAAAGGGCAGGGAGGAACACTGAAGCTTTCTTT.

The gene calls are TRBV19 and TRBJ2-4, with D possibly being TRBD2 (5 bases). The V gene's germline CDR1 is LNHDA and CDR2 SQIVND (reference sequence). Trimming stripped 0 bases from V and 0 bases from J, with 18 bases between. The CDR3 has 19 residues. For the CDR3, the DNA is TGTGCCAGTAGTATAGATATTAACGGGGTCATACTAGCCAAAAACATTCAGTACTTC. Protein product: CASSIDINGVILAKNIQYF.